This entry concerns a single T cell receptor beta chain. These data are taken from a study of glioma-infiltrating T cells after dendritic cell vaccination. Indicated time point: after dendritic cell vaccination, including at tumor progression/relapse. V was shortened by 4 bases and J by 2 bases, with 6 bases between the two germline ends. There are 13 residues in the CDR3. Germline values: CDR1 SGHTA, CDR2 FQGTGA. The method was immunoSEQ multiplex PCR; TCRdb's version includes in-frame clones alone and lacks a portion of them. The data show about 76,000 clones, roughly 84% seen once. Sequences were derived from blood, sampled after dendritic cell vaccination. The chain employs TRBV7-3 and TRBJ2-1; the D is unclear. The sequence came from a human donor with glioblastoma. CDR3: CASSSSAYNEQFF. CDR3 nucleotides: TGTGCCAGCAGCTCATCAGCCTACAATGAGCAGTTCTTC. The complete variable domain, with remaining parts taken from reference TRBV7-3 and TRBJ2-1, reads GAGVSQTPSNKVTEKGKYVELRCDPISGHTALYWYRQSLGQGPEFLIYFQGTGAADDSGLPNDRFFAVRPEGSVSTLKIQRTERGDSAVYLCASSSSAYNEQFFGPGTRLTVL.